One sample yielded the 30 T cell receptor beta chains listed below, sequenced in a study of a mutant IDH1 vaccine in newly diagnosed glioma. The time point was: week 35, safety follow-up. Topical imiquimod accompanied each vaccine dose, which consisted of 300 ug of mutant IDH1 20-mer peptide. Their antigens are not known. Clones were read by immunoSEQ multiplex PCR, and TCRdb kept only the in-frame ones, dropping some. This table has 29,000 or so clones, around 80% appearing once. The starting material was PBMCs, obtained from a glioma patient whose treatment included an IDH1 peptide vaccine. The receptor set was obtained from a man between 45 and 60 years old with glioma.

This clone was recorded a few times. The chain joins TRBV30 to TRBJ1-1; D call uncertain. The CDR3 spans 12 residues. V lost 2 bases and J 1 base, leaving 5 bases between the germline ends. The germline CDR1 and CDR2 sequences are GTSNPN and SVGIG (reference sequence). CDR3 amino acids: CAWSLANTEAFF. The CDR3 DNA sequence: TGTGCCTGGAGTCTGGCGAACACTGAAGCTTTCTTT.

This clone was picked up a small number of times. The J gene is TRBJ2-7, the V gene TRBV28; the D is unclear. The CDR3 loop spans 13 amino acids. CDR1 MDHEN and CDR2 SYDVKM come from the germline V gene. Trimming left V 3 bases short and J 2 bases short, with 8 bases between. For the CDR3, the DNA is TGTGCCAGCAGTTTCGCCCCCGCCTACGAGCAGTACTTC. This codes for CASSFAPAYEQYF.

The table lists this clone with a few counts. This chain joins TRBV6-5 and TRBJ1-1; D may be TRBD1 (5 bases). The CDR3 sequence is 14 residues long. Germline V gene data show CDR1 as MNHEY and CDR2 as SVGAGI. Trimming left V 7 bases short and J 3 bases short, with 15 bases between. The CDR3 DNA sequence: TGTGCCAGCACCCTCGATGGGGGGGACACTGAAGCTTTCTTT. Translated: CASTLDGGDTEAFF.

V usage is TRBV18 and J usage is TRBJ1-1; D possibly corresponds to TRBD1 (6 bases). Trimming cost V 3 bases and J 1 base, with 12 bases left between them. From germline, CDR1 is KGHSH and CDR2 LQKENI. The CDR3 is 15 residues long. CDR3 DNA: TGTGCCAGCTCACCTGGAAGGGGGGGGAACACTGAAGCTTTCTTT. Amino acids: CASSPGRGGNTEAFF.

In its sample, this clone was seen a few times. The chain carries TRBV18 and TRBJ1-5; no clear D. Germline CDR1 KGHSH, CDR2 LQKENI. The V and J ends lost 5 bases and 5 bases respectively, with 7 bases between them. The CDR3 sequence is 12 residues long. CDR3 in DNA: TGTGCCAGCTCAAAAGTTGATCAGCCCCAGCATTTT. It is translated as CASSKVDQPQHF.

The V and J genes are TRBV28 and TRBJ2-7; 10 bases are a match to TRBD2. Germline values: CDR1 MDHEN, CDR2 SYDVKM. The length of the CDR3 is 13 residues. The V and J ends lost 7 bases and 4 bases, in that order; junction bases with no gene match: 4. The CDR3: CASTPSGRYEQYF. The CDR3 coding sequence is TGTGCCAGCACCCCTAGCGGGAGATACGAGCAGTACTTC.

This clone was observed a single time. V usage is TRBV5-6 and J usage is TRBJ1-2; D not certain. Germline CDR1 and CDR2: SGHDT and YYEEEE. CDR3 size: 13 residues. V lost 6 bases and J 14 bases, leaving 23 bases between the germline ends. This CDR3 reads CASTFPRTAALTF. CDR3 DNA: TGTGCCAGCACTTTCCCTCGGACGGCCGCTTTGACCTTC.

In its sample, this clone was seen a few times. The chain combines TRBV28 with TRBJ1-5; D is unclear. The CDR3 contains 14 residues. V was trimmed by 5 bases and J by 4 bases, leaving 12 bases between them. Germline-derived CDR1 and CDR2 are MDHEN and SYDVKM. CDR3 DNA sequence: TGTGCCAGCAGTCCCGGGATTTCAAATCAGCCCCAGCATTTT. This encodes CASSPGISNQPQHF.

This chain uses TRBV6-1 with TRBJ1-3; D not certain. CDR1 MNHNS and CDR2 SASEGT come from the germline V gene. Trimming shortened V by 1 base and J by 4 bases, and 11 bases separated the two germline ends. CDR3 length equals 15 residues. This CDR3 reads CASSEESKYGNTIYF. The CDR3 nucleotides are TGTGCCAGCAGTGAAGAGAGCAAATACGGAAACACCATATATTTT.

This chain links TRBV5-4 with TRBJ2-7; perhaps TRBD2 as D (6 bases). This CDR3 is 14 amino acids long. Germline lookup yields CDR1 SGHNT and CDR2 YYREEE (reference sequence). Trimming took off 2 bases at V and 6 bases at J, with 15 bases between the two ends. DNA of the CDR3: TGTGCCAGCAGCTTTGGACTACTCGGGAGCGAGCAGTACTTC. As protein: CASSFGLLGSEQYF.

This chain joins TRBV19 and TRBJ2-5; D call uncertain. Trimming removed 3 bases from V and 2 bases from J, with 10 bases in between. The CDR3 contains 14 residues. Per germline, CDR1 LNHDA and CDR2 SQIVND (reference sequence). CDR3 DNA: TGTGCCAGTAGTATGTTTTGGGGTCAAGAGACCCAGTACTTC. Amino acids: CASSMFWGQETQYF.

The rearrangement links TRBV7-9 to TRBJ2-7, with a possible D match to TRBD2 (5 bases). CDR1 is SEHNR and CDR2 is FQNEAQ in the germline V gene (reference sequence). The ends were cut back, 5 bases at V and 5 bases at J, with 13 bases in the middle. This CDR3 is 13 amino acids long. The CDR3 nucleotides read TGTGCCAGCAGCGCATCAGTGAGGGACGAGCAGTACTTC. Translation gives CASSASVRDEQYF.

This clone occurred a few times. The chain has TRBV19 and TRBJ2-1, with 10 bases identical to TRBD1. Germline V CDR1 and CDR2: LNHDA, SQIVND (reference sequence). The CDR3 loop spans 15 amino acids. V gave up 1 base and J gave up 8 bases; unmatched junction bases: 5. In nucleotides, the CDR3 is TGTGCCAGTAGTATAGGACAGGGGGCTTTGGATGAGCAGTTCTTC. Translation gives CASSIGQGALDEQFF.

The chain uses TRBV19 and TRBJ1-3; D gene uncertain. Germline values: CDR1 LNHDA, CDR2 SQIVND (reference sequence). This CDR3 is built from 15 residues. The V and J ends lost 7 bases and 0 bases respectively, with 13 bases between them. The CDR3 DNA sequence: TGTGCCAGTACCGTAGAGGCCGCCTCTGGAAACACCATATATTTT. It is translated as CASTVEAASGNTIYF.

The chain recombines TRBV30 with TRBJ2-7; D remains ambiguous. Trimming took 0 bases from V and 2 from J, leaving 5 bases between them. The CDR3 is 12 amino acids. Germline V lookup: CDR1 GTSNPN, CDR2 SVGIG (reference sequence). The CDR3 protein is CAWSVVAYEQYF. CDR3 DNA: TGTGCCTGGAGTGTAGTCGCCTACGAGCAGTACTTC.

The chain is built from TRBV2 and TRBJ2-7; D call uncertain. Per germline, CDR1 SNHLY and CDR2 FYNNEI. The CDR3 sequence is 15 residues long. Trimming took off 2 bases at V and 3 bases at J, with 14 bases between the two ends. CDR3 amino acids: CASSELDGPHYEQYF. In DNA, the CDR3 is TGTGCCAGCAGTGAATTAGACGGGCCCCACTACGAGCAGTACTTC.

This chain links TRBV7-2 with TRBJ2-5; D is possibly TRBD2 (7 bases). Trimming removed 3 bases at V and 2 bases at J, with 13 bases between. CDR1 is SGHTA, CDR2 FQGNSA, per germline. This CDR3 is built from 15 residues. CDR3 loop: CASSFAGAGQETQYF. CDR3 bases: TGTGCCAGCAGCTTCGCGGGGGCGGGGCAAGAGACCCAGTACTTC.

The chain recombines TRBV9 with TRBJ2-5; TRBD1 agrees at 9 bases. The CDR3 contains 16 residues. Per the germline V gene, CDR1 is SGDLS and CDR2 is YYNGEE. Germline trimming cut 4 bases from V and 5 bases from J; bases unmatched to any gene: 12. The CDR3 protein is CASSPTRTGAGETQYF. The CDR3 nucleotides are TGTGCCAGCAGCCCCACCCGGACAGGGGCGGGTGAGACCCAGTACTTC.

V is TRBV7-3 and J is TRBJ1-6; D possibly corresponds to TRBD1 (5 bases). This CDR3 is built from 13 residues. Trimming removed 8 bases at V and 8 bases at J, with 13 bases between. Germline values: CDR1 SGHTA, CDR2 FQGTGA. CDR3 residues: CASATGPDSPLHF. CDR3 sequence (DNA): TGTGCCAGCGCCACAGGACCTGATTCACCCCTCCACTTT.

The chain recombines TRBV2 with TRBJ1-4; D uncertain. V shed 4 bases and J shed 5 bases, with 8 bases lying between them. The length of the CDR3 is 13 residues. The germline V gene has CDR1 SNHLY and CDR2 FYNNEI. CDR3 residues: CASSGPTNEKLFF. CDR3 bases: TGTGCCAGCAGTGGGCCCACGAATGAAAAACTGTTTTTT.

This chain connects TRBV7-2 to TRBJ1-4; no clear D. CDR1 is SGHTA, CDR2 FQGNSA, per germline. This CDR3 is 13 amino acids long. The V end lost 5 bases, the J end lost 0 bases, and 4 bases lay between the germline ends. In DNA form, the CDR3 reads TGTGCCAGCAGCAGTGCAACTAATGAAAAACTGTTTTTT. It yields the protein CASSSATNEKLFF.

To note about this clone: A junction boundary mismatches the germline segment, possibly from a read error. The chain recombines TRBV19 with TRBJ2-2; D remains ambiguous. CDR3 size: 12 residues. Germline lookup yields CDR1 LNHDA and CDR2 SQIVND (reference sequence). CDR3 amino acids: CASLQNNGELFF. In nucleotides, the CDR3 is TGTGCCAGTCTACAAAACAACGGGGAGCTGTTTTTT.

The genes are TRBV11-3 and TRBJ1-4; maybe TRBD1 (5 bases). There are 17 residues in the CDR3. V gave up 4 bases and J gave up 0 bases, with 15 bases separating them. CDR1 and CDR2 (germline): SGHNT, YENEEA. In nucleotides, the CDR3 is TGTGCCAGCAGCTCAGGCGCATGGACAACAACTAATGAAAAACTGTTTTTT. Its protein product is CASSSGAWTTTNEKLFF. The variable domain in full, with the rest retrieved from reference TRBV11-3 and TRBJ1-4, is EAGVVQSPRYKIIEKKQPVAFWCNPISGHNTLYWYLQNLGQGPELLIRYENEEAVDDSQLPKDRFSAERLKGVDSTLKIQPAELGDSAVYLCASSSGAWTTTNEKLFFGSGTQLSVL.

The rearrangement uses TRBV6-4 and TRBJ2-3, with 8 bases aligning to TRBD2. Germline-derived CDR1 and CDR2 are MRHNA and SNTAGT. V lost 5 bases and J lost 1; bases outside the gene matches: 5. This CDR3 has 15 residues. CDR3 nucleotides: TGTGCCAGCAGTAGAGCGGGGGATGGCACAGATACGCAGTATTTT. Residues: CASSRAGDGTDTQYF.

This chain joins TRBV30 and TRBJ2-5; the match to TRBD2 covers 9 bases. The germline CDR1 and CDR2 sequences are GTSNPN and SVGIG (reference sequence). This CDR3 has 17 residues. After removal of 2 bases from V and 9 bases from J, the junction contained 19 bases not matched to a gene. CDR3 region: CAWSPKVGLALGRAQYF. The DNA of the CDR3 is TGTGCCTGGAGTCCGAAGGTGGGACTAGCCCTGGGGAGGGCCCAGTACTTC.

The gene calls are TRBV5-1 and TRBJ2-5, with 10 bases lining up with TRBD2. Germline trimming cut 4 bases from V and 4 bases from J; bases unmatched to any gene: 4. The CDR3 spans 14 residues. The germline gives CDR1 SGHRS, CDR2 YFSETQ. In nucleotides, the CDR3 is TGCGCCAGCAGCCCATTAGCGGGAGGAGAGACCCAGTACTTC. Translated, it gives CASSPLAGGETQYF.

The V and J genes are TRBV9 and TRBJ1-2; no definite D call. This CDR3 comprises 12 residues. Germline CDR1 reads SGDLS; CDR2 reads YYNGEE. V was clipped by 3 bases and J by 8 bases, with 11 bases between them. The chain's CDR3 is CASSEPKGGYTF. CDR3 DNA: TGTGCCAGCAGCGAACCCAAAGGCGGCTACACCTTC.

This CDR3 reads CASSLAPSSELFF. CDR3 DNA sequence: TGTGCCAGCAGCTTGGCCCCGTCGTCGGAGCTGTTTTTT. J is TRBJ2-2 and V is TRBV5-4; D remains unclear. Trimming removed 0 bases from V and 10 bases from J, with 10 bases in between. CDR1 and CDR2 (germline): SGHNT, YYREEE (reference sequence). This CDR3 spans 13 amino acids.

This clone was picked up a small number of times. This chain links TRBV2 with TRBJ2-5, with 8 bases fitting TRBD1. V trimming: 4 bases; J trimming: 5 bases; junction bases outside the gene matches: 9. The CDR3 consists of 15 residues. CDR1 SNHLY and CDR2 FYNNEI come from the germline V gene. This CDR3 is CASSVGQGAPETQYF. The CDR3 DNA is TGTGCCAGCAGTGTCGGGCAGGGGGCCCCGGAGACCCAGTACTTC.

The CDR3 nucleotides are TGTGCCAGCAGTCAGGACGGGGGGTTTAAGCCCCAGCATTTT. Residues: CASSQDGGFKPQHF. The chain combines TRBV2 with TRBJ1-5, with a possible D match to TRBD1 (5 bases). The CDR3 runs to 14 residues. V dropped 5 bases and J dropped 8 bases, with 16 bases sitting between them. Germline CDR1 reads SNHLY; CDR2 reads FYNNEI.